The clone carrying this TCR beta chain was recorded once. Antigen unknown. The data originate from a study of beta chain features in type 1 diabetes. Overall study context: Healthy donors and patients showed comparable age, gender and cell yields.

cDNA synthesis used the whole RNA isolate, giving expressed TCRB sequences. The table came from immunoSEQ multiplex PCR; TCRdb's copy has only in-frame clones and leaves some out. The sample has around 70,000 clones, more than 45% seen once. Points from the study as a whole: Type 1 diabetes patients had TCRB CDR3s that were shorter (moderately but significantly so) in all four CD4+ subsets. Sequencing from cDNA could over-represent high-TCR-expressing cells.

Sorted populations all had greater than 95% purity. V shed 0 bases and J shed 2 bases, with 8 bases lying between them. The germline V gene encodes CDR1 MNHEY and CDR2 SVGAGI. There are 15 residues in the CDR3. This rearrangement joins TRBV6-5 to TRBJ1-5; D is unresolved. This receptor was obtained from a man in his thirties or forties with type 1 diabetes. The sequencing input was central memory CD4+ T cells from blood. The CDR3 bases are TGTGCCAGCAGTTACTCGATCGGAGGCAATCAGCCCCAGCATTTT. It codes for CASSYSIGGNQPQHF.